The clone carrying this T cell receptor beta chain turned up a few times. Sequenced by immunoSEQ multiplex PCR; TCRdb stores in-frame clones only, minus some. The data show roughly 31,000 clones, nearly 90% seen once. The data are from a study of blood T cell repertoires in COVID-19. Study at large: T cells, B-cell-depleted T cells, or PBMCs supplied cDNA or gDNA.

The receptor comes from a man in his sixties with active COVID-19. The sequencing input was peripheral blood.

The chain's CDR3 is CASSSSSGAYGYTF. CDR3 DNA: TGTGCCAGCAGCTCCTCAAGCGGGGCCTATGGCTACACCTTC. This rearrangement joins TRBV5-4 to TRBJ1-2; a weak D match, TRBD1 (5 bases). The CDR3 covers 14 residues. Germline V gene data show CDR1 as SGHNT and CDR2 as YYREEE (reference sequence). The V end was cut by 3 bases, the J end by 4 bases, with 13 bases between.